The present entry profiles one T cell receptor delta chain with its context. V lost 0 bases and J 0 bases, leaving 14 bases between the germline ends. The CDR3 spans 19 residues. Germline V gene lookup returns CDR1 GEAIGNYY and CDR2 EKD. TCRdb reanalysed the reads via CATT. The sample records 4,500 to 5,000 delta-chain clones, 3% to 3.5% being singletons. These data are taken from a study of gamma-delta chains in newborns, infants, children. The overall study: Innate gammadelta T cells reportedly expand polyclonally right after birth, driven by microbial exposure, per the title.

This receptor was taken from a child who was a newborn, infant or young child, either healthy, febrile or measles-vaccinated (not recorded which). Sequencing was performed on blood. The chain joins TRDV2 to TRDJ3, with D perhaps matching TRDD3 (5 bases). CDR3 DNA sequence: TGTGCCTGTGACACCATAACGGGGGGTTTCTCCTGGGACACCCGACAGATGTTTTTC. Translation gives CACDTITGGFSWDTRQMFF.